The T cell receptor beta chain under discussion was sequenced for a study of blood T cell repertoires in COVID-19. As for the study in general: Specimens from acute and convalescent COVID-19 originated in the United States, Italy and Spain. T cells, B-cell-depleted T cells, or PBMCs provided the cDNA or gDNA that served as material.

The authors' processing: Nucleated cell counts were estimated from reference gene primer amplification. Measured with immunoSEQ multiplex PCR; TCRdb has only the in-frame clones, and not every one. V and J calls and clone size are those listed in that table; D and trimming were worked out from the DNA. This sample has about 92,000 clones, with more than 80% found just once. This TCR was sampled from a woman between 70 and 85 years old with acute or convalescent COVID-19. Input material: peripheral blood.

The CDR3 nucleotides read TGTGCCAGCAGTGTGGCGGGACCATACGAGCAGTACTTC. It yields the protein CASSVAGPYEQYF. The chain recombines TRBV2 with TRBJ2-7; tentative D call: TRBD2 (6 bases). The CDR3 consists of 13 residues. Trimming cost V 4 bases and J 4 bases, with 11 bases left between them. Germline V lookup: CDR1 SNHLY, CDR2 FYNNEI.